Below are 27 T cell receptor beta chains sequenced from a single sample in a study of T-cell reconstitution after alpha-beta-depleted transplantation in children. Preparing the TCRbeta library involved the use of unique molecular identifiers. TCRdb reanalysed the PCR reads using MiXCR and keeps one entry per CDR3 protein. The sample includes over 400,000 distinct CDR3 sequences, about 12% of them seen just once. Sample: PBMCs from the stem cell graft donor, taken from the stem cell graft. These receptors all come from a human donor who donated a stem cell graft to a child with combined immunodeficiency.

The chain uses TRBV7-6 and TRBJ2-5, with D unclear. Germline V gene data show CDR1 as SGHVS and CDR2 as FNYEAQ. The CDR3 is made up of 14 amino acids. Trimming pared 1 base from V and 5 bases from J, leaving 11 bases between. This chain's CDR3 is CASSLGPSQETQYF. The CDR3 DNA follows: TGTGCCAGCAGCTTAGGGCCTTCCCAGGAGACCCAGTACTTC.

This clonotype came up many times. The chain is built from TRBV20-1 and TRBJ2-3; D remains unclear. The CDR3 length is 12 residues. V was cut by 2 bases and J by 2 bases, with 5 bases left in between. Germline CDR1 is DFQATT and CDR2 is SNEGSKA (reference sequence). DNA of the CDR3: TGCAGTGCTAGAAAGTTCACAGATACGCAGTATTTT. It translates to CSARKFTDTQYF.

The chain employs TRBV7-2 and TRBJ1-6; D is unclear. Trimming removed 0 bases from V and 10 bases from J, with 7 bases in between. CDR1 and CDR2 (germline): SGHTA, FQGNSA. The CDR3 sequence is 13 residues long. The CDR3 DNA reads as TGTGCCAGCAGCTTAGCGGCGAGCTCACCCCTCCACTTT. Translating gives CASSLAASSPLHF.

This clonotype showed up many times. This chain connects TRBV5-1 to TRBJ2-7, with D tentatively TRBD2 (5 bases). The CDR3 spans 15 residues. Trimming removed 3 bases from V and 0 bases from J, with 13 bases in between. Germline-derived CDR1 and CDR2 are SGHRS and YFSETQ. CDR3 loop: CASSWGDGSSYEQYF. CDR3 nucleotide sequence: TGCGCCAGCAGCTGGGGAGACGGAAGCTCCTACGAGCAGTACTTC.

The V and J genes are TRBV6-5 and TRBJ1-1; D gene ambiguous. The CDR3 is made up of 15 amino acids. Trimming stripped 5 bases from V and 4 bases from J, with 17 bases between. Germline values: CDR1 MNHEY, CDR2 SVGAGI. CDR3 DNA sequence: TGTGCCAGCAGTACACAGTCGGCCGGGAGCACTGAAGCTTTCTTT. This sequence encodes CASSTQSAGSTEAFF.

This clonotype occurred a few times. The V and J genes are TRBV20-1 and TRBJ2-2, with 9 bases aligning to TRBD2. The CDR3 is 15 amino acids. CDR1 DFQATT and CDR2 SNEGSKA come from the germline V gene (reference sequence). J lost 8 bases, V lost 3 bases, and 10 bases had no gene match. The CDR3 DNA reads as TGCAGTGCTAGGGAGCTAGCGGGGTCCCAAGGGGAGCTGTTTTTT. This sequence encodes CSARELAGSQGELFF.

This clonotype turned up a few times. The V and J genes are TRBV20-1 and TRBJ1-3; a weak D match, TRBD1 (5 bases). Deletions cut 0 bases from V and 0 bases from J, with 12 bases between. The CDR3 spans 16 residues. The germline V gene has CDR1 DFQATT and CDR2 SNEGSKA (reference sequence). The DNA for the CDR3 is TGCAGTGCTAGAGACCAAGACAGTTTCTCTGGAAACACCATATATTTT. This codes for CSARDQDSFSGNTIYF.

This clonotype was seen only a few times. V and J are TRBV6-4 and TRBJ2-3, with TRBD2 matching over 9 bases. The CDR3 extends over 16 amino acids. Losses at the gene ends were 6 bases for V and 1 base for J; bases not matched to a gene: 8. Germline V gene sequence: CDR1 MRHNA, CDR2 SNTAGT. DNA of the CDR3: TGTGCCAGCAGCCAGACGACTAGCGGCCGCACAGATACGCAGTATTTT. Amino acid sequence: CASSQTTSGRTDTQYF.

The chain is built from TRBV6-1 and TRBJ2-1, with 8 bases matching TRBD2. The CDR3 has 15 residues. Germline lookup yields CDR1 MNHNS and CDR2 SASEGT. With 6 bases clipped from V and 5 bases from J, the junction kept 9 bases outside the gene matches. The CDR3 protein is CASRGPGTSNNEQFF. DNA for the CDR3: TGTGCCAGCAGGGGTCCCGGGACTAGTAACAATGAGCAGTTCTTC.

This clonotype was seen a few times. The chain has TRBV5-5 and TRBJ2-5; tentative D call: TRBD1 (6 bases). This CDR3 is built from 18 residues. Germline V CDR1 and CDR2: SGHKS, YYEKEE (reference sequence). Trimming cost V 2 bases and J 2 bases, with 22 bases left between them. CDR3 sequence reads: CASSLLGQGRDFQETQYF. CDR3 sequence (DNA): TGTGCCAGCAGCTTACTGGGTCAGGGGCGAGATTTTCAAGAGACCCAGTACTTC.

This clonotype was detected only a few times. The genes are TRBV20-1 and TRBJ2-7, with 7 positions matching TRBD1. There are 15 residues in the CDR3. Per the germline V gene, CDR1 is DFQATT and CDR2 is SNEGSKA (reference sequence). V was pared by 1 base and J by 3 bases, with 9 bases of the junction left unmatched. The chain's CDR3 is CSARARDRFNYEQYF. CDR3 coding DNA: TGCAGTGCTAGAGCCCGGGACAGATTCAACTACGAGCAGTACTTC.

This clonotype was seen ten or more times. The chain recombines TRBV7-3 with TRBJ2-5; D is uncertain. V was trimmed by 2 bases and J by 4 bases, leaving 14 bases between them. Germline V gene lookup returns CDR1 SGHTA and CDR2 FQGTGA. The CDR3 spans 15 residues. In DNA, the CDR3 is TGTGCCAGCAGCTTACAGCGATTGGAGAGAGAGACCCAGTACTTC. Its protein is CASSLQRLERETQYF.

This clonotype was seen more than once but under ten times. The genes are TRBV12-3 or TRBV12-4 and TRBJ1-2; D not certain. The germline V and J ends were trimmed by 1 base and 1 base, with 13 bases remaining between them. CDR3 length: 16 residues. CDR3 coding DNA: TGTGCCAGCAGTTTAGAGACGGGCATGTATAACTATGGCTACACCTTC. Its translation: CASSLETGMYNYGYTF.

This clonotype was found a few times. The chain carries TRBV10-3 and TRBJ1-2, with 7 bases aligning to TRBD1. The CDR3 length is 12 residues. The ends lost 7 bases at V and 2 bases at J; junction bases unmatched: 1. The germline V gene has CDR1 ENHRY and CDR2 SYGVKD. The CDR3 loop is CAIKGQNYGYTF. The CDR3 DNA reads as TGTGCCATCAAGGGACAGAACTATGGCTACACCTTC.

In the case of this clonotype: A much larger clone lies a single base off, so this may be a read error. This chain joins TRBV29-1 and TRBJ1-1; D is possibly TRBD1 (6 bases). Germline CDR1 SQVTM, CDR2 ANQGSEA. CDR3 length: 13 residues. The CDR3 DNA sequence: TGCAGTGGTGTCGTCGGACAGAACTCTGAAGCTTTCTTT. Amino acids: CSGVVGQNSEAFF.

This clonotype was found many times. The gene calls are TRBV29-1 and TRBJ2-1; the match to TRBD2 covers 11 bases. V trimming: 0 bases; J trimming: 6 bases; junction bases outside the gene matches: 13. CDR3 length equals 18 residues. CDR1 is SQVTM and CDR2 is ANQGSEA in the germline V gene. The CDR3 bases are TGCAGCGTTGAAGAGCCACTTAGCGGGAGGGCCAAGTTCAATGAGCAGTTCTTC. Its translation is CSVEEPLSGRAKFNEQFF.

This clonotype was counted many times. The chain is built from TRBV6-2 or TRBV6-3 and TRBJ2-7; TRBD1 matches 7 bases. CDR3 length: 18 amino acids. Looked up from germline, CDR1 is MNHEY and CDR2 is SVGEGT. Unmatched junction bases numbered 21, after V lost 7 bases and J lost 3 bases. CDR3 DNA sequence: TGTGCCAGCACCCTTCTGAACACATTCGGACAGGCGTTCTACGAGCAGTACTTC. Its translation: CASTLLNTFGQAFYEQYF.

This chain links TRBV2 with TRBJ1-5, with D unclear. With 6 bases removed from V and 2 bases from J, the gap between germline ends came to 11 bases. CDR3 length equals 14 residues. Germline-derived CDR1 and CDR2 are SNHLY and FYNNEI. The CDR3 spells CASRLTGGNQPQHF. The CDR3 DNA sequence: TGTGCCAGCAGGTTGACCGGTGGCAATCAGCCCCAGCATTTT.

In its sample, this clonotype was seen many times. This chain uses TRBV24-1 with TRBJ2-1; the match to TRBD2 covers 8 bases. CDR1 and CDR2 (germline): KGHDR, SFDVKD. V gave up 5 bases and J gave up 6 bases; unmatched junction bases: 5. This CDR3 is built from 14 residues. The CDR3 DNA reads TGTGCCACCAGTGGTAGCGGGGTATCCAATGAGCAGTTCTTC. Translating gives CATSGSGVSNEQFF.

This clonotype was picked up a small number of times. The V and J genes are TRBV6-5 and TRBJ2-3, with 12 nucleotides matching TRBD2. CDR3 length: 19 residues. Germline loops: CDR1 MNHEY, CDR2 SVGAGI. Losses at the gene ends were 2 bases for V and 1 base for J; bases not matched to a gene: 10. The CDR3 spells CASSYRATSGRLGTDTQYF. DNA of the CDR3: TGTGCCAGCAGTTACCGGGCGACTAGCGGGAGATTGGGCACAGATACGCAGTATTTT.

This sequence joins TRBV21-1 and TRBJ2-7; the tabulated D call, TRBD1, remains unverified against the DNA. TRBV21-1 is noted as a pseudogene. The CDR3 totals 16 residues. This chain's CDR3 is CASSIDRGRRGYEQYF. The CDR3 bases are TGTGCCAGCAGCATTGACAGGGGGCGGAGAGGCTACGAGCAGTACTTC.

Ten or more counts support this clonotype. The chain combines TRBV6-6 with TRBJ2-5, with D possibly TRBD1 on 8 matching bases. Germline V gene sequence: CDR1 MNHNY, CDR2 SVGAGI (reference sequence). This CDR3 is built from 16 residues. V lost 0 bases to trimming and J lost 5 bases, with 16 bases between them. The DNA of the CDR3 is TGTGCCAGCAGTTACTCGATTGGACAGGGAGGGGAGACCCAGTACTTC. It yields the protein CASSYSIGQGGETQYF.

The chain combines TRBV12-3 or TRBV12-4 with TRBJ2-1; 7 nucleotides align to TRBD2. This CDR3 contains 16 residues. The ends lost 4 bases at V and 6 bases at J; junction bases unmatched: 12. CDR3 residues: CASSYSTSRDSNEQFF. DNA for the CDR3: TGTGCCAGCAGTTATTCGACTAGCAGGGACTCCAATGAGCAGTTCTTC.

The chain combines TRBV10-3 with TRBJ1-1, with 9 positions matching TRBD1. The CDR3 has 15 amino acids. The V and J ends lost 2 bases and 6 bases, in that order; junction bases with no gene match: 7. Germline CDR1 and CDR2: ENHRY and SYGVKD. CDR3 protein: CAISERGQGRAEAFF. The CDR3 DNA sequence: TGTGCCATCAGTGAGCGGGGACAGGGTCGGGCTGAAGCTTTCTTT.

The sample holds a few counts of this clonotype. This chain links TRBV12-3 or TRBV12-4 with TRBJ2-7, with 9 bases that match TRBD1. The J segment lost 6 bases and the V segment lost 5 bases, leaving 2 bases of the junction unmatched. This CDR3 has 12 residues. The CDR3: CASSMTGGEQYF. The CDR3 DNA reads as TGTGCCAGCAGTATGACAGGGGGCGAGCAGTACTTC.

This clonotype was recorded a few times. J is TRBJ2-7 and V is TRBV20-1; 11 bases are a match to TRBD2. Unmatched junction bases numbered 4, after V lost 1 base and J lost 2 bases. Germline-derived CDR1 and CDR2 are DFQATT and SNEGSKA (reference sequence). CDR3 length equals 15 residues. CDR3 loop: CSARGGLAETYEQYF. The CDR3 bases are TGCAGTGCTAGAGGGGGACTAGCGGAAACCTACGAGCAGTACTTC.

This clonotype was seen repeatedly, ten times or more. V is TRBV12-3 or TRBV12-4 and J is TRBJ2-5, with TRBD2 as a possible D gene (5 bases). Between the trimmed V and J ends, which lost 5 bases and 1 base, there was a span of 17 bases. This CDR3 contains 16 residues. CDR3 bases: TGTGCCAGCAGTGCCGCTTTCGGGATCGCCCAAGAGACCCAGTACTTC. It yields the protein CASSAAFGIAQETQYF.